One and the same sample provided the 3 T cell receptor beta chains below, sequenced in a study of shared clonotypes between healthy human individuals. Sequencing used immunoSEQ multiplex PCR; TCRdb keeps in-frame clones, though not all of them. The table has 600,000 to 750,000 clones, 55% to 75% seen once; the top ten hold about 1.8%. Material for sequencing was memory CD4+ T cells sorted from blood. Subset in this sample: CD45RA-negative fraction. The origin of the receptors is a woman aged 25 to 39 in good health.

The genes are TRBV6-1 and TRBJ1-2, with D possibly matching TRBD1 (5 bases). Trimming removed 6 bases at V and 8 bases at J, with 13 bases between. The CDR3 contains 12 residues. Germline values: CDR1 MNHNS, CDR2 SASEGT. CDR3 in DNA: TGTGCCAGCAGCCAGGGACCGCCCGGCTACACCTTC. Its protein product is CASSQGPPGYTF.

V is TRBV11-2 and J is TRBJ1-2; no definite D call. The CDR3 has 14 amino acids. V was trimmed by 0 bases and J by 4 bases, leaving 9 bases between them. Germline V gene lookup returns CDR1 SGHAT and CDR2 FQNNGV. CDR3 amino acids: CASSLDGGPYGYTF. The CDR3 DNA sequence: TGTGCCAGCAGCTTAGATGGAGGTCCCTATGGCTACACCTTC. The complete variable domain, with remaining parts taken from reference TRBV11-2 and TRBJ1-2, reads EAGVAQSPRYKIIEKRQSVAFWCNPISGHATLYWYQQILGQGPKLLIQFQNNGVVDDSQLPKDRFSAERLKGVDSTLKIQPAKLEDSAVYLCASSLDGGPYGYTFGSGTRLTVV.

The rearrangement links TRBV19 to TRBJ2-1; TRBD2 agrees at 11 bases. CDR3 length: 17 residues. V lost 1 base, J lost 8 bases, and 10 bases stayed unmatched. From germline, CDR1 is LNHDA and CDR2 SQIVND (reference sequence). The CDR3 nucleotides are TGTGCCAGTAGTATAGGCCTAACCGGGACTAGCGGATATGAGCAGTTCTTC. It codes for CASSIGLTGTSGYEQFF.